This T cell receptor beta chain was profiled in a study of cytomegalovirus exposure and HLA in healthy donors. At collection, donors were nominally healthy, but unrecorded immune exposures were probable. The PCR made use of 60 Vbeta and 13 Jbeta primers. In the study's own analysis: Later analysis identified some 80 million unique TCR beta chains, about 10 million shared. TCRdb's copy holds only in-frame clones and misses some; the assay was immunoSEQ multiplex PCR. V and J calls and clone size are given by that table; D and trimming were obtained from the DNA. Among under 200,000 clones listed, about four fifths were seen once. The TCR comes from a middle-aged man in good health and CMV-seropositive. Sequenced input: PBMCs.

The CDR3 spells CSVLAGDGYTF. As DNA, the CDR3 is TGCAGCGTCCTCGCGGGGGATGGCTACACCTTC. The rearrangement joins TRBV29-1 to TRBJ1-2; tentatively, D is TRBD1 (5 bases). CDR1 and CDR2 from the germline V gene are SQVTM and ANQGSEA. V was trimmed by 6 bases and J by 6 bases, leaving 11 bases between them. The CDR3 sequence is 11 residues long. Based on the CDR3 plus reference TRBV29-1 and TRBJ1-2, the full variable domain is SAVISQKPSRDICQRGTSLTIQCQVDSQVTMMFWYRQQPGQSLTLIATANQGSEATYESGFVIDKFPISRPNLTFSTLTVSNMSPEDSSIYLCSVLAGDGYTFGSGTRLTVV.